This TCR beta chain was sequenced for a study of post-analysis software for immune sequencing data. The overall study: The disease courses covered relapsing-remitting, secondary progressive and progressive-relapsing multiple sclerosis. Findings of the study overall: When the samples were clustered directly with F measure, those that had been prepared in the same batch showed strong co-clustering. Normalized Chao1 diversity was significantly lower in multiple sclerosis patients than in controls. Comparison of patients with controls showed about 5 TRBV segments more frequent in patients, TRBV5-6, TRBV5-1 and TRBV20-1 among them.

This clonotype was detected once. The antigen is unknown. Unique molecular identifiers had been added to the TCR beta cDNA libraries. Input populations of about 0.85 to 11 million T cells gave rise to some 500,000 cDNA molecules. TCRdb used MiXCR to reprocess the PCR reads, holding one entry per CDR3 protein. The repertoire holds about 430,000 distinct CDR3 sequences, 39% seen once, with 7.6% in the top ten. CDR1 and CDR2 (germline): SGDLS, YYNGEE. V lost 0 bases and J 0 bases, leaving 11 bases between the germline ends. This CDR3 comprises 16 residues. V is TRBV9 and J is TRBJ2-3, with a tentative D call TRBD1 (6 bases). The sample was blood. The receptor was derived from a girl aged 2 to 9 with multiple sclerosis. Here the CDR3 DNA reads TGTGCCAGCAGCGTAGAGGGGGTGGAAAGCACAGATACGCAGTATTTT. Residues: CASSVEGVESTDTQYF.